A single sample is the source of the 25 T cell receptor beta chains below, sequenced in a study of CD8+ T cells in alopecia areata. Described treatment: oral pan-JAK inhibitor, 5-10 mg twice daily. As the sequencing template, cDNA was produced by extracting RNA and reverse transcribing it. Assay used: immunoSEQ multiplex PCR; TCRdb lists only in-frame clones, some missing. The profile shows fewer than 250,000 clones, more than 50% of them singletons. This specimen was CD4+ T cells sorted from blood, taken at week 24, from a patient treated with tofacitinib. These receptors were obtained from a human donor with alopecia areata.

The V call is TRBV2, the J call TRBJ1-6, with D possibly being TRBD1 (5 bases). V lost 5 bases and J 9 bases, leaving 8 bases between the germline ends. In germline, CDR1 is SNHLY, CDR2 FYNNEI. The CDR3 runs to 12 residues. This CDR3 is CASSPGSSPLHF. As DNA, the CDR3 is TGTGCCAGCAGTCCAGGGAGTTCACCCCTCCACTTT.

The chain uses TRBV7-2 and TRBJ1-1; D uncertain. CDR3 length equals 14 residues. Deletions cut 4 bases from V and 6 bases from J, with 15 bases between. CDR1 SGHTA and CDR2 FQGNSA come from the germline V gene. CDR3 sequence (DNA): TGTGCCAGCAGCTCTGGCGGACGGGAATCTGAAGCTTTCTTT. Translating gives CASSSGGRESEAFF.

The chain has TRBV6-6 and TRBJ1-6; 9 positions match TRBD1. CDR1 is MNHNY and CDR2 is SVGAGI in the germline V gene (reference sequence). The length of the CDR3 is 15 residues. J gave up 8 bases and V 2 bases, and 4 bases lay outside the gene matches. CDR3 nucleotides: TGTGCCAGCAGTTACGGACAGGGGCATTATTCACCCCTCCACTTT. Its protein is CASSYGQGHYSPLHF.

The rearrangement links TRBV4-3 to TRBJ2-1; TRBD2 is a possible D gene (6 bases). V lost 4 bases and J 3 bases, leaving 13 bases between the germline ends. The CDR3 is 15 residues long. Germline V gene lookup returns CDR1 LGHNA and CDR2 YSLEER. CDR3 region: CASSLELGGYNEQFF. In DNA, the CDR3 is TGCGCCAGCAGCCTCGAATTGGGGGGCTACAATGAGCAGTTCTTC.

This clone showed up just a few times. This chain connects TRBV11-2 to TRBJ2-6, with D possibly being TRBD2 (6 bases). The V gene's germline CDR1 is SGHAT and CDR2 FQNNGV. This CDR3 contains 14 residues. The V gene lost 6 bases and the J gene lost 4 bases, with 10 bases spanning the gap. Here the CDR3 reads CASREGTGANVLTF. Here the CDR3 DNA reads TGTGCCAGCAGGGAGGGGACCGGGGCCAACGTCCTGACTTTC. Variable domain in full (rest from reference TRBV11-2 and TRBJ2-6): EAGVAQSPRYKIIEKRQSVAFWCNPISGHATLYWYQQILGQGPKLLIQFQNNGVVDDSQLPKDRFSAERLKGVDSTLKIQPAKLEDSAVYLCASREGTGANVLTFGAGSRLTVL.

V is TRBV30 and J is TRBJ2-3; D remains ambiguous. Germline CDR1 is GTSNPN and CDR2 is SVGIG (reference sequence). This CDR3 has 13 amino acids. The V end lost 5 bases, the J end lost 5 bases, and 14 bases lay between the germline ends. CDR3 sequence: CAWGPRRGDTQYF. The CDR3 coding sequence is TGTGCCTGGGGGCCGCGGCGCGGAGATACGCAGTATTTT.

This clone was observed a few times. The chain recombines TRBV10-3 with TRBJ2-3; TRBD2 aligns across 9 bases. Looked up from germline, CDR1 is ENHRY and CDR2 is SYGVKD. V was pared by 10 bases and J by 6 bases, with 14 bases of the junction left unmatched. The CDR3 spans 15 residues. The CDR3, as DNA: TGTGCCAGTTCTCAGGGCGGGGGGGCCCTGGATACGCAGTATTTT. Translation gives CASSQGGGALDTQYF.

J is TRBJ1-1 and V is TRBV29-1; a possible D gene is TRBD1 (5 bases). The V gene lost 6 bases and the J gene lost 3 bases, with 14 bases spanning the gap. The CDR3 totals 13 residues. CDR1 is SQVTM and CDR2 is ANQGSEA in the germline V gene. The CDR3 bases are TGCAGCGTCAGCCTCGCAGGGCACACTGAAGCTTTCTTT. This encodes CSVSLAGHTEAFF.

Only a few counts were recorded for this clone. The V call is TRBV7-2, the J call TRBJ1-2; D is possibly TRBD1 (5 bases). CDR3 length equals 15 residues. Between the trimmed V and J ends, which lost 3 bases and 6 bases, there was a span of 17 bases. From germline, CDR1 is SGHTA and CDR2 FQGNSA. The CDR3 reads CASSFPGTSWNGYTF. CDR3 nucleotide sequence: TGTGCCAGCAGCTTCCCTGGGACCTCATGGAATGGCTACACCTTC.

This chain links TRBV30 with TRBJ2-3, with TRBD1 matching 7 bases. The CDR3 covers 13 residues. V dropped 4 bases and J dropped 2; count of bases not matched to a gene: 3. The germline CDR1 and CDR2 sequences are GTSNPN and SVGIG (reference sequence). CDR3 sequence reads: CAWTGGNTDTQYF. Written as DNA, the CDR3 is TGTGCCTGGACAGGGGGAAACACAGATACGCAGTATTTT. Full variable domain (remainder filled in from reference TRBV30 and TRBJ2-3): SQTIHQWPATLVQPVGSPLSLECTVEGTSNPNLYWYRQAAGRGLQLLFYSVGIGQISSEVPQNLSASRPQDRQFILSSKKLLLSDSGFYLCAWTGGNTDTQYFGPGTRLTVL.

The gene calls are TRBV30 and TRBJ2-2; D is ambiguous. V dropped 3 bases and J dropped 1 base, with 3 bases sitting between them. CDR3 length equals 12 residues. From germline, CDR1 is GTSNPN and CDR2 SVGIG (reference sequence). CDR3 sequence (DNA): TGTGCCTGGAGAAAGAACACCGGGGAGCTGTTTTTT. This translates into CAWRKNTGELFF. The variable domain in full, completed from reference TRBV30 and TRBJ2-2, reads SQTIHQWPATLVQPVGSPLSLECTVEGTSNPNLYWYRQAAGRGLQLLFYSVGIGQISSEVPQNLSASRPQDRQFILSSKKLLLSDSGFYLCAWRKNTGELFFGEGSRLTVL.

This chain connects TRBV9 to TRBJ2-2, with D maybe TRBD1 (6 bases). Germline CDR1 SGDLS, CDR2 YYNGEE. The V end lost 1 base, the J end lost 1 base, and 8 bases lay between the germline ends. This CDR3 is built from 15 residues. The CDR3 nucleotides read TGTGCCAGCAGCGTAAAGACAGGGAACACCGGGGAGCTGTTTTTT. It encodes CASSVKTGNTGELFF. Full variable domain (remainder filled in from reference TRBV9 and TRBJ2-2): DSGVTQTPKHLITATGQRVTLRCSPRSGDLSVYWYQQSLDQGLQFLIQYYNGEERAKGNILERFSAQQFPDLHSELNLSSLELGDSALYFCASSVKTGNTGELFFGEGSRLTVL.

V and J are TRBV7-9 and TRBJ2-2, with no clear D. Trimming left V 3 bases short and J 5 bases short, with 13 bases between. The germline V gene encodes CDR1 SEHNR and CDR2 FQNEAQ (reference sequence). The CDR3 has 15 amino acids. The CDR3 region has the DNA TGTGCCAGCAGCTTGGGCGGATATTCGACCGGGGAGCTGTTTTTT. Its translation: CASSLGGYSTGELFF.

In its sample, this clone was seen a few times. The genes are TRBV9 and TRBJ1-1, with D uncertain. This CDR3 contains 15 residues. The germline CDR1 and CDR2 sequences are SGDLS and YYNGEE. The V end was cut by 4 bases, the J end by 6 bases, with 19 bases between. CDR3 amino acids: CASSPRVPPDSEAFF. The CDR3 DNA follows: TGTGCCAGCAGCCCTCGCGTGCCACCAGACTCTGAAGCTTTCTTT.

This chain links TRBV5-1 with TRBJ2-3; weak D call: TRBD2 (7 bases). The CDR3 is made up of 16 amino acids. CDR1 SGHRS and CDR2 YFSETQ come from the germline V gene. V dropped 3 bases and J dropped 2 bases, with 16 bases sitting between them. CDR3 amino acids: CASSSQRGALTDTQYF. The CDR3, as DNA: TGCGCCAGCAGCTCCCAACGGGGGGCCCTCACAGATACGCAGTATTTT.

In this sample, this clone turned up once. In DNA, the CDR3 is TGCAGCGTTGGGGGGATTAACCAATATGAAAAACTGTTTTTT. It translates to CSVGGINQYEKLFF. This rearrangement joins TRBV29-1 to TRBJ1-4; tentative D call: TRBD1 (5 bases). This CDR3 is built from 14 residues. V lost 4 bases and J 6 bases, leaving 15 bases between the germline ends. The germline V gene has CDR1 SQVTM and CDR2 ANQGSEA.

The rearrangement links TRBV27 to TRBJ2-3, with 12 bases aligning to TRBD2. The V and J ends lost 5 bases and 5 bases, in that order; junction bases with no gene match: 11. Germline CDR1 is MNHEY and CDR2 is SMNVEV (reference sequence). The CDR3 has 17 amino acids. The CDR3 is CASSPYGLAGTVDTQYF. The CDR3 bases are TGTGCCAGCAGTCCGTACGGACTAGCGGGGACGGTAGATACGCAGTATTTT.

This clone has only a few counts. V gene TRBV6-6 combines with J gene TRBJ2-3; TRBD2 agrees at 15 bases. This CDR3 has 16 amino acids. CDR1 is MNHNY, CDR2 SVGAGI, per germline (reference sequence). Germline trimming cut 4 bases from V and 5 bases from J; bases unmatched to any gene: 4. This chain's CDR3 is CASSFGLAGGRDTQYF. In nucleotides, the CDR3 is TGTGCCAGCAGTTTCGGACTAGCGGGGGGGAGAGATACGCAGTATTTT.

The chain uses TRBV5-6 and TRBJ2-1, with a tentative D call TRBD2 (5 bases). The germline V and J ends were trimmed by 2 bases and 6 bases, with 18 bases remaining between them. The CDR3 loop spans 16 amino acids. Per germline, CDR1 SGHDT and CDR2 YYEEEE. DNA for the CDR3: TGTGCCAGCAGCTTATTGGGAGTTACACTCCGCAATGAGCAGTTCTTC. This encodes CASSLLGVTLRNEQFF.

V and J are TRBV5-1 and TRBJ2-1, with a tentative D call TRBD2 (5 bases). This CDR3 spans 15 amino acids. Germline loops: CDR1 SGHRS, CDR2 YFSETQ. V dropped 3 bases and J dropped 9 bases, with 19 bases sitting between them. CDR3 loop: CASSSRTRGVGEQFF. DNA for the CDR3: TGCGCCAGCAGCTCCCGTACCCGGGGAGTTGGTGAGCAGTTCTTC.

This rearrangement joins TRBV7-2 to TRBJ2-3, with D possibly being TRBD2 (5 bases). The V gene lost 3 bases and the J gene lost 1 base, with 8 bases spanning the gap. The CDR3 totals 14 residues. The germline gives CDR1 SGHTA, CDR2 FQGNSA. CDR3 region: CASSFMGGTDTQYF. The CDR3 DNA sequence: TGTGCCAGCAGCTTCATGGGAGGCACAGATACGCAGTATTTT.

This chain links TRBV14 with TRBJ1-6; the D is unclear. The CDR3 is 11 amino acids. Trimming shortened V by 2 bases and J by 10 bases, and 3 bases separated the two germline ends. Germline loops: CDR1 SGHDN, CDR2 FVKESK. The CDR3 region has the DNA TGTGCCAGCAGCCAAACGTCACCCCTCCACTTT. Its protein product is CASSQTSPLHF.

The chain carries TRBV30 and TRBJ1-2; 8 positions match TRBD1. Germline loops: CDR1 GTSNPN, CDR2 SVGIG (reference sequence). The V segment lost 3 bases and the J segment 6 bases; nucleotides outside the gene matches: 6. The CDR3 is made up of 13 amino acids. CDR3: CAWRNPGGNGYTF. CDR3 nucleotides: TGTGCCTGGAGAAACCCAGGGGGCAATGGCTACACCTTC.

The chain combines TRBV27 with TRBJ1-4; weak D call: TRBD1 (5 bases). The CDR3 extends over 14 amino acids. The V gene's germline CDR1 is MNHEY and CDR2 SMNVEV (reference sequence). V was trimmed by 7 bases and J by 9 bases, leaving 18 bases between them. DNA for the CDR3: TGTGCCAGCATCACCGGACATCAGGCGAAAAAACTGTTTTTT. Residues: CASITGHQAKKLFF.

The chain recombines TRBV5-6 with TRBJ2-6; unclear D gene. Germline CDR1 SGHDT, CDR2 YYEEEE. This CDR3 spans 15 amino acids. Trimming removed 2 bases from V and 0 bases from J, with 6 bases in between. The CDR3 loop reads CASSLWDSGANVLTF. The CDR3 DNA reads TGTGCCAGCAGCTTATGGGACTCTGGGGCCAACGTCCTGACTTTC.